Below are 4 T cell receptor beta chains sequenced from a single sample in a study of shared clonotypes between healthy human individuals. Method: immunoSEQ multiplex PCR; TCRdb's copy keeps in-frame clones and lacks some. The top ten hold approximately 12% of the sample, which has roughly 500,000 clones, approximately 85% seen once. The specimen sequenced was PBMCs. These receptors were collected from a woman aged 40 to 50 in good health. Some clones in this sample may be carry-over from other donors' samples.

The gene calls are TRBV29-1 and TRBJ1-2; D is perhaps TRBD1 (5 bases). This CDR3 spans 13 amino acids. Per the germline V gene, CDR1 is SQVTM and CDR2 is ANQGSEA. Trimming removed 5 bases at V and 2 bases at J, with 12 bases between. For the CDR3, the DNA is TGCAGCGTTCCAGGGCTTGCCAACTATGGCTACACCTTC. It specifies CSVPGLANYGYTF.

The rearrangement joins TRBV7-2 to TRBJ2-1; 11 nucleotides agree with TRBD2. V lost 0 bases and J lost 2; bases outside the gene matches: 6. Germline V CDR1 and CDR2: SGHTA, FQGNSA. The CDR3 runs to 18 residues. CDR3 nucleotide sequence: TGTGCCAGCAGCTTAGCACTAGCGGGAGCAACGACCTACAATGAGCAGTTCTTC. Translation gives CASSLALAGATTYNEQFF.

The chain carries TRBV28 and TRBJ1-2; D not certain. V dropped 8 bases and J dropped 5 bases, with 12 bases sitting between them. Germline V CDR1 and CDR2: MDHEN, SYDVKM. This CDR3 is built from 12 residues. CDR3: CASYLGGYGYTF. The CDR3 DNA is TGTGCCAGCTACCTGGGTGGGTATGGCTACACCTTC.

The chain uses TRBV18 and TRBJ1-1; tentatively, D is TRBD1 (6 bases). The V end was cut by 2 bases, the J end by 3 bases, with 16 bases between. Germline CDR1 and CDR2: KGHSH and LQKENI. The length of the CDR3 is 16 residues. CDR3 in amino acids: CASSPAGAVWDTEAFF. CDR3 coding DNA: TGTGCCAGCTCACCAGCAGGGGCGGTGTGGGACACTGAAGCTTTCTTT.